These 11 T cell receptor beta chains originate from one sample sequenced in a study of blood T cell repertoires in COVID-19. Some clones are missing from TCRdb's copy, which holds only in-frame ones; the method was immunoSEQ multiplex PCR. Of some 310,000 clones listed, around nine tenths are singletons. Sequences were obtained from PBMCs or T cells enriched from blood (not recorded which). The receptors shown here come from a young woman who had recovered from COVID-19.

The rearrangement uses TRBV7-2 and TRBJ2-1, with 13 bases fitting TRBD2. The J segment lost 9 bases and the V segment lost 5 bases, leaving 7 bases of the junction unmatched. This CDR3 is 15 amino acids long. CDR1 is SGHTA and CDR2 is FQGNSA in the germline V gene. The CDR3 loop is CASSPTSGRAIEQFF. As DNA, the CDR3 is TGTGCCAGCAGCCCCACTAGCGGGAGGGCCATTGAGCAGTTCTTC.

The chain uses TRBV7-6 and TRBJ1-3, with D unresolved. V lost 3 bases, J lost 8 bases, and 8 bases lay in between. Per germline, CDR1 SGHVS and CDR2 FNYEAQ. The CDR3 sequence is 12 residues long. The CDR3, as DNA: TGTGCCAGCAGCTTTTATCTTGACACCATATATTTT. This sequence encodes CASSFYLDTIYF.

The chain carries TRBV6-6 and TRBJ2-7, with 10 bases identical to TRBD1. Germline V lookup: CDR1 MNHNY, CDR2 SVGAGI (reference sequence). With 4 bases clipped from V and 4 bases from J, the junction kept 4 bases outside the gene matches. CDR3 length: 14 amino acids. The CDR3 spells CASSWGQGYYEQYF. Here the CDR3 DNA reads TGTGCCAGCAGTTGGGGACAGGGGTATTACGAGCAGTACTTC.

The chain recombines TRBV27 with TRBJ1-1, with TRBD1 as a possible D gene (6 bases). The CDR3 sequence is 14 residues long. Per the germline V gene, CDR1 is MNHEY and CDR2 is SMNVEV (reference sequence). Between the trimmed V and J ends, which lost 2 bases and 5 bases, there was a span of 12 bases. CDR3 sequence: CASSLGQGWTEAFF. CDR3 DNA: TGTGCCAGCAGTTTAGGGCAGGGGTGGACTGAAGCTTTCTTT.

This sequence joins TRBV5-4 and TRBJ1-1; the D is unclear. CDR1 and CDR2 from the germline V gene are SGHNT and YYREEE (reference sequence). This CDR3 has 17 amino acids. Trimming removed 4 bases at V and 0 bases at J, with 19 bases between. CDR3 sequence: CASSPGPPAGVNTEAFF. In DNA form, the CDR3 reads TGTGCCAGCAGCCCCGGACCGCCCGCGGGTGTGAACACTGAAGCTTTCTTT.

J is TRBJ1-3 and V is TRBV11-2, with D unresolved. Trimming removed 5 bases from V and 0 bases from J, with 11 bases in between. This CDR3 spans 15 amino acids. The germline V gene has CDR1 SGHAT and CDR2 FQNNGV. The CDR3 sequence: CASSPQFTSGNTIYF. CDR3 bases: TGTGCCAGCAGCCCACAGTTCACCTCTGGAAACACCATATATTTT.

The CDR3: CASWRVGDREGPGGYTF. In DNA form, the CDR3 reads TGTGCCAGTTGGCGGGTCGGGGACAGGGAAGGGCCCGGAGGCTACACCTTC. This chain connects TRBV19 to TRBJ1-2, with 9 bases fitting TRBD1. Per the germline V gene, CDR1 is LNHDA and CDR2 is SQIVND (reference sequence). CDR3 length: 17 residues. The ends lost 8 bases at V and 8 bases at J; junction bases unmatched: 21.

The rearrangement links TRBV27 to TRBJ1-2, with no clear D. The germline CDR1 and CDR2 sequences are MNHEY and SMNVEV (reference sequence). Trimming pared 5 bases from V and 4 bases from J, leaving 11 bases between. The CDR3 consists of 13 residues. The chain's CDR3 is CASSPAGSYGYTF. The CDR3 DNA reads as TGTGCCAGCAGTCCGGCGGGGTCCTATGGCTACACCTTC.

V and J are TRBV5-4 and TRBJ2-2; 10 bases fit TRBD2. CDR3 length equals 15 residues. Germline CDR1 SGHNT, CDR2 YYREEE (reference sequence). The V segment lost 0 bases and the J segment 4 bases; nucleotides outside the gene matches: 0. CDR3 DNA: TGTGCCAGCAGCTTGGGACTAGCGGGCACCGGGGAGCTGTTTTTT. This translates into CASSLGLAGTGELFF.

J is TRBJ1-2 and V is TRBV9, with D possibly being TRBD1 (6 bases). The CDR3 runs 18 residues. V lost 4 bases and J 2 bases, leaving 24 bases between the germline ends. CDR1 is SGDLS and CDR2 is YYNGEE in the germline V gene. CDR3: CASSHYSRIQGANYGYTF. In DNA, the CDR3 is TGTGCCAGCAGCCATTACTCCCGGATACAGGGAGCGAACTATGGCTACACCTTC.

V usage is TRBV7-2 and J usage is TRBJ1-5; possibly TRBD1 for D (5 bases). The CDR3 is 15 amino acids. V was cut by 2 bases and J by 5 bases, with 13 bases left in between. CDR1 and CDR2 from the germline V gene are SGHTA and FQGNSA. The CDR3: CASSLSRAGDQPQHF. The CDR3 DNA reads TGTGCCAGCAGCTTATCCAGGGCAGGAGATCAGCCCCAGCATTTT.